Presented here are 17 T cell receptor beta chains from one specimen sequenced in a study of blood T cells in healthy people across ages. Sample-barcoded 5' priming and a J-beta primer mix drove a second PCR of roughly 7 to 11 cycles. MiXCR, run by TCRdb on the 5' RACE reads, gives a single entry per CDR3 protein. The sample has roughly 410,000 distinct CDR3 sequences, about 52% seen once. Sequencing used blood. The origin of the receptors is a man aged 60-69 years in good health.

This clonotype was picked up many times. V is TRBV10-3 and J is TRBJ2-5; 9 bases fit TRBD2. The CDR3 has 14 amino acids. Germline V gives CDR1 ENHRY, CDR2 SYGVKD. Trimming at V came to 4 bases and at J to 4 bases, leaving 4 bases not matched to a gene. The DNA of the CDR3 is TGTGCCATCAGTGCTGGCGGGGGGGGAGAGACCCAGTACTTC. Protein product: CAISAGGGGETQYF.

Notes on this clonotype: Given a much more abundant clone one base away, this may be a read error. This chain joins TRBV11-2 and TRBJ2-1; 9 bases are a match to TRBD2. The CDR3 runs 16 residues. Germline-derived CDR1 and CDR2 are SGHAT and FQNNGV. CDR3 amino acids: CASSLGSSGNYDEQFF. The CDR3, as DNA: TGTGCCAGCAGCTTAGGCTCTAGCGGGAACTACGATGAGCAGTTCTTC.

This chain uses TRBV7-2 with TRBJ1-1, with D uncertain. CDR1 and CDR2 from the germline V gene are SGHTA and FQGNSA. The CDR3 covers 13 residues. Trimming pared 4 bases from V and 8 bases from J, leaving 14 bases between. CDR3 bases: TGTGCCAGCAGCTACATAAAGAGGTGCGAAGCTTTCTTT. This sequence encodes CASSYIKRCEAFF.

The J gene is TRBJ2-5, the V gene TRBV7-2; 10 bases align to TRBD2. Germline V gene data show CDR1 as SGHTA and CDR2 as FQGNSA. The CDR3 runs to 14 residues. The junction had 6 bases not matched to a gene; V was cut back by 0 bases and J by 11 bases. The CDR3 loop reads CASSLATSGKWQYF. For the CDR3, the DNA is TGTGCCAGCAGCTTAGCCACTAGCGGGAAATGGCAGTACTTC.

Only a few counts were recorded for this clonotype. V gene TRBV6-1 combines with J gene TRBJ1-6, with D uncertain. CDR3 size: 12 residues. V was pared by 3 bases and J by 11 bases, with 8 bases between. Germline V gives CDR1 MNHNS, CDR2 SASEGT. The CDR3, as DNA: TGTGCCAGCAGTGAGACAAAAACACCCCTCCACTTT. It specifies CASSETKTPLHF.

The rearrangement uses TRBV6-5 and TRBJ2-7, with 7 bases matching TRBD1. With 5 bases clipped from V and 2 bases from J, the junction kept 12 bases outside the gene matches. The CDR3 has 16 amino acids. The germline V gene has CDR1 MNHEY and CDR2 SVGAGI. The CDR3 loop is CASSPSSGTAPYEQYF. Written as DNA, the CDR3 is TGTGCCAGCAGTCCGTCCTCCGGGACAGCGCCCTACGAGCAGTACTTC.

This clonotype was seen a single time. The CDR3 is CSARVGVGQGNYGYTF. The DNA of the CDR3 is TGCAGTGCTAGAGTGGGGGTCGGACAGGGTAACTATGGCTACACCTTC. V usage is TRBV20-1 and J usage is TRBJ1-2; the match to TRBD1 covers 8 bases. V lost 1 base and J lost 1; bases outside the gene matches: 8. This CDR3 spans 16 amino acids. From germline, CDR1 is DFQATT and CDR2 SNEGSKA (reference sequence).

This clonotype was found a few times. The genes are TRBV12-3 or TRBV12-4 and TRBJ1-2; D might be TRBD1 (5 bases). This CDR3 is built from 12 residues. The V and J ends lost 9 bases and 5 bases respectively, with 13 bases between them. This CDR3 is CASGLTGYGYTF. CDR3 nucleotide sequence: TGTGCCAGTGGTCTTACAGGTTATGGCTACACCTTC.

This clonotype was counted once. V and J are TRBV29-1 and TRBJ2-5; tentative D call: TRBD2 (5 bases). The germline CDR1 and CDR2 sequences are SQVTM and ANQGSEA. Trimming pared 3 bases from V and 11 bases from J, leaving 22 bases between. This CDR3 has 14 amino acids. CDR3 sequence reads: CSVDVAAGLGEQYF. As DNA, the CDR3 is TGCAGCGTTGATGTTGCTGCGGGTCTAGGTGAGCAGTACTTC. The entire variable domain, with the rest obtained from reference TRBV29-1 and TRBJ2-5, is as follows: SAVISQKPSRDICQRGTSLTIQCQVDSQVTMMFWYRQQPGQSLTLIATANQGSEATYESGFVIDKFPISRPNLTFSTLTVSNMSPEDSSIYLCSVDVAAGLGEQYFGPGTRLLVL.

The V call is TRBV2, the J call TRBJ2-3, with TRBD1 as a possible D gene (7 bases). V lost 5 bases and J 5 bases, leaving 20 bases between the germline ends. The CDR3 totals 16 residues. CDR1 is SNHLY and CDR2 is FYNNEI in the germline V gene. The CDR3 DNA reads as TGTGCCAGCAGTCCTGGTTTGGGGCAGGGGGGAGATACGCAGTATTTT. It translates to CASSPGLGQGGDTQYF. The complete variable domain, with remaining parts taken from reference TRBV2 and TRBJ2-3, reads EPEVTQTPSHQVTQMGQEVILRCVPISNHLYFYWYRQILGQKVEFLVSFYNNEISEKSEIFDDQFSVERPDGSNFTLKIRSTKLEDSAMYFCASSPGLGQGGDTQYFGPGTRLTVL.

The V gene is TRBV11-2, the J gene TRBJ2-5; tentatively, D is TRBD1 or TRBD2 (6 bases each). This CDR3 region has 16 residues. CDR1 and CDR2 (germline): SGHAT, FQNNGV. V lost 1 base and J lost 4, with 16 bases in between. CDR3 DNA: TGTGCCAGCAGCTTAGTACTCGGGGGCGTGGGAGAGACCCAGTACTTC. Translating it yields CASSLVLGGVGETQYF.

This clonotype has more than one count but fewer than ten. The CDR3 region is CASSGTGDTQYF. CDR3 sequence (DNA): TGTGCCAGCAGCGGGACAGGGGATACGCAGTATTTT. The V call is TRBV2, the J call TRBJ2-3, with 9 positions matching TRBD1. V lost 6 bases, J lost 6 bases, and 1 base stayed unmatched. CDR1 and CDR2 (germline): SNHLY, FYNNEI. The CDR3 loop spans 12 amino acids.

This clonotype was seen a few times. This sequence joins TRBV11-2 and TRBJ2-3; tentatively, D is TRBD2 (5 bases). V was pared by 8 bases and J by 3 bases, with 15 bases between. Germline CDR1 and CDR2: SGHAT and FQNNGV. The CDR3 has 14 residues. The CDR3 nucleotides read TGTGCCAGCTCCAGCGGTATGGGTACAGATACGCAGTATTTT. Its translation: CASSSGMGTDTQYF.

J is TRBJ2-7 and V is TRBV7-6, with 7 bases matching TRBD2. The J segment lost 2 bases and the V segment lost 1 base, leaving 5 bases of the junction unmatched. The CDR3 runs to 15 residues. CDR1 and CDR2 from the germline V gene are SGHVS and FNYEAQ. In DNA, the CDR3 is TGTGCCAGCAGCTTAGGGGAGGGTCCCCCCTACGAGCAGTACTTC. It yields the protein CASSLGEGPPYEQYF.

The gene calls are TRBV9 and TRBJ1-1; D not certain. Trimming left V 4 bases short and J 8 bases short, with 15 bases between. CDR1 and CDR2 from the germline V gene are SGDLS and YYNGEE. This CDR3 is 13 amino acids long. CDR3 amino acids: CASSLSPSGEAFF. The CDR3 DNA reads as TGTGCCAGCAGCTTAAGTCCGTCGGGAGAAGCTTTCTTT.

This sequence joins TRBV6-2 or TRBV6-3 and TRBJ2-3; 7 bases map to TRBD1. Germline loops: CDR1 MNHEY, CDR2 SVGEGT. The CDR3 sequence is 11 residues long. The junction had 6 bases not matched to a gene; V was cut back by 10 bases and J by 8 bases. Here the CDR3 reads CATRTGGTQYF. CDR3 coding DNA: TGTGCCACCCGGACAGGCGGTACGCAGTATTTT.

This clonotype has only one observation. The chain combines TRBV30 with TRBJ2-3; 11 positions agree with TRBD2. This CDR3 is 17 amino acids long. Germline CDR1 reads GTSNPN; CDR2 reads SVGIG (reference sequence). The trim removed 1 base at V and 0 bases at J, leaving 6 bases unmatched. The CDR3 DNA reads TGTGCCTGGAGTGCCCCGGGACTAGCGGCCAGCACAGATACGCAGTATTTT. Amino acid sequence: CAWSAPGLAASTDTQYF.